One and the same sample provided the 21 T cell receptor beta chains below, sequenced in a study of T cells after yellow fever vaccination (dated by TCRdb to about 2019). The library was prepared using 5' RACE. Reads for this sample came from an Illumina HiSeq 2500. The public reads were reprocessed in TCRdb via fastp at Q25 and MiXCR, keeping in-frame beta chains. When rows share a CDR3 protein, they turn into one entry using the most common DNA and genes. For this sample there are about 25,000 distinct CDR3 sequences; less than 3.5% appear just once. The leading ten clones occupy approximately 0.96% of the sample. The treatment or condition label, read with the paper, signifies: live attenuated yellow fever vaccine strain. The material was PBMCs, either bulk or a sorted T-cell subset (CD4+, CD8+, memory, or dextramer-sorted; not recorded which), obtained 45 days after the first yellow fever vaccination. The receptors shown here come from a man in his late teens or twenties who received the YFV17D yellow fever vaccine.

There are many counts of this clonotype. The rearrangement joins TRBV5-1 to TRBJ2-3; 11 bases agree with TRBD2. The germline V gene encodes CDR1 SGHRS and CDR2 YFSETQ. The length of the CDR3 is 15 residues. J lost 0 bases, V lost 7 bases, and 4 bases had no gene match. Written as DNA, the CDR3 is TGCGCCAGCTCGACTAGCGGGGCTAGCACAGATACGCAGTATTTT. Its protein is CASSTSGASTDTQYF.

This clonotype was observed at least ten times. The J gene is TRBJ1-5, the V gene TRBV18, with TRBD1 identical over 12 bases. The CDR3 is 15 amino acids. Looked up from germline, CDR1 is KGHSH and CDR2 is LQKENI. Trimming at V came to 5 bases and at J to 6 bases, leaving 5 bases not matched to a gene. As DNA, the CDR3 is TGTGCCAGCTCAGCGGGGACAGGGGGCATTCAGCCCCAGCATTTT. This sequence encodes CASSAGTGGIQPQHF.

This clonotype was detected many times. The V call is TRBV27, the J call TRBJ2-7, with D possibly TRBD1 on 6 matching bases. Germline assignment: CDR1 MNHEY and CDR2 SMNVEV (reference sequence). The CDR3 length is 13 residues. The germline V and J ends were trimmed by 6 bases and 6 bases, with 15 bases remaining between them. The CDR3 bases are TGTGCCAGCAGACGGACAGCCTCCGCCGAGCAGTACTTC. Protein: CASRRTASAEQYF.

This clonotype was seen repeatedly, ten times or more. The V and J genes are TRBV27 and TRBJ1-2; a possible D gene is TRBD1 (5 bases). The CDR3 sequence is 15 residues long. In germline, CDR1 is MNHEY, CDR2 SMNVEV (reference sequence). The V end lost 3 bases, the J end lost 7 bases, and 18 bases lay between the germline ends. CDR3 nucleotide sequence: TGTGCCAGCAGTTTCTATCCGGGGTCCCAGGGTGGCTACACCTTC. Translation gives CASSFYPGSQGGYTF.

The chain recombines TRBV6-2 or TRBV6-3 with TRBJ2-7; no clear D. The germline V gene encodes CDR1 MNHEY and CDR2 SVGEGT. Trimming cost V 6 bases and J 2 bases, with 8 bases left between them. The CDR3 loop spans 12 amino acids. The chain's CDR3 is CASRTYTYEQYV. CDR3 nucleotide sequence: TGTGCCAGCAGGACGTATACCTACGAGCAGTACGTC.

This clonotype was picked up many times. The chain combines TRBV29-1 with TRBJ1-1; no definite D call. The V and J ends lost 7 bases and 4 bases respectively, with 7 bases between them. From germline, CDR1 is SQVTM and CDR2 ANQGSEA. CDR3 length: 10 residues. This CDR3 is CSARVTEAFF. CDR3 in DNA: TGCAGCGCCCGGGTCACTGAAGCTTTCTTT.

This clonotype came up many times. The gene calls are TRBV2 and TRBJ1-2, with no clear D. Germline V gene data show CDR1 as SNHLY and CDR2 as FYNNEI. This CDR3 spans 11 amino acids. V was clipped by 8 bases and J by 1 base, with 5 bases between them. This CDR3 reads CASAVNYGYTF. The CDR3 nucleotides are TGTGCCAGCGCCGTTAACTATGGCTACACCTTC.

This clonotype was seen ten or more times. V and J are TRBV7-9 and TRBJ2-2; TRBD1 aligns across 8 bases. The CDR3 is 14 residues long. CDR1 SEHNR and CDR2 FQNEAQ come from the germline V gene (reference sequence). Trimming removed 5 bases from V and 4 bases from J; junction bases left unmatched: 3. CDR3 residues: CASSEQGGTGELFF. The DNA of the CDR3 is TGTGCCAGCAGCGAACAGGGGGGCACCGGGGAGCTGTTTTTT.

This clonotype was counted many times. V and J are TRBV27 and TRBJ2-3, with 7 bases matching TRBD1. Germline V gene sequence: CDR1 MNHEY, CDR2 SMNVEV (reference sequence). CDR3 length: 17 residues. With V trimmed by 6 bases and J by 2 bases, 14 bases remained unmatched. DNA for the CDR3: TGTGCCAGCAGCACCCCGACAGGGCGCCCTAACACAGATACGCAGTATTTT. This codes for CASSTPTGRPNTDTQYF.

This clonotype was seen ten or more times. The chain employs TRBV2 and TRBJ2-2; D tentatively reads TRBD1 or TRBD2 (6 bases each). Trimming cost V 8 bases and J 2 bases, with 18 bases left between them. This CDR3 has 16 amino acids. The germline V gene encodes CDR1 SNHLY and CDR2 FYNNEI. CDR3 region: CASPRGALSNTGELFF. The DNA for the CDR3 is TGTGCCAGCCCGAGGGGGGCGCTATCTAACACCGGGGAGCTGTTTTTT.

This clonotype was seen many times. J is TRBJ2-6 and V is TRBV30; D is undetermined. The CDR3 totals 17 residues. V lost 1 base and J lost 0, with 13 bases in between. Looked up from germline, CDR1 is GTSNPN and CDR2 is SVGIG (reference sequence). The CDR3 nucleotides are TGTGCCTGGAGTGAGTCCTTAATTACCTCTGGGGCCAACGTCCTGACTTTC. Its translation: CAWSESLITSGANVLTF.

There are many counts of this clonotype. This chain joins TRBV27 and TRBJ2-7, with 12 nucleotides matching TRBD2. Germline V gene sequence: CDR1 MNHEY, CDR2 SMNVEV (reference sequence). The length of the CDR3 is 16 residues. The V gene end was trimmed by 1 base and the J gene end by 6 bases; junction bases not matched to a gene: 7. The CDR3 DNA follows: TGTGCCAGCAGTTTATGTACTAGCGGGGGGACTGGCGAGCAGTACGTC. Protein product: CASSLCTSGGTGEQYV.

This clonotype occurred many times. The CDR3 loop reads CASRGAGVETQYF. CDR3 DNA sequence: TGTGCCAGCAGGGGAGCGGGGGTTGAGACCCAGTACTTC. The rearrangement joins TRBV12-3 or TRBV12-4 to TRBJ2-5; 8 bases line up with TRBD2. This CDR3 has 13 amino acids. Trimming cost V 6 bases and J 5 bases; bases outside gene matches: 5.

This clonotype was recorded many times. CDR3 in amino acids: CASSLGTSGGSYNEQFF. CDR3 nucleotide sequence: TGCGCCAGCAGCCTAGGGACTAGCGGGGGTTCTTACAATGAGCAGTTCTTC. The chain links TRBV5-1 to TRBJ2-1; 14 nucleotides agree with TRBD2. Germline V gene data show CDR1 as SGHRS and CDR2 as YFSETQ. The CDR3 contains 17 residues. Germline trimming cut 4 bases from V and 4 bases from J; bases unmatched to any gene: 7.

This clonotype was recorded many times. For the CDR3, the DNA is TGTGCCAGCAGCCAGGGGACCGGGGAGCTGTTTTTT. Amino acids: CASSQGTGELFF. V usage is TRBV5-4 and J usage is TRBJ2-2, with a tentative D call TRBD1 (6 bases). The CDR3 totals 12 residues. CDR1 and CDR2 from the germline V gene are SGHNT and YYREEE (reference sequence). The V and J ends lost 4 bases and 5 bases respectively, with 6 bases between them.

The sample holds many counts of this clonotype. The chain recombines TRBV3-1 with TRBJ2-7, with TRBD2 matching 10 bases. The CDR3 totals 15 residues. J lost 5 bases, V lost 6 bases, and 10 bases had no gene match. Germline assignment: CDR1 LGHDT and CDR2 YNNKEL (reference sequence). CDR3 bases: TGTGCCAGCAGTCGAGCGGGGGGGCCTTTGAACGAGCAGTACTTC. Translating gives CASSRAGGPLNEQYF.

There are many counts of this clonotype. The chain carries TRBV7-2 and TRBJ2-5, with D unresolved. The V gene lost 1 base and the J gene lost 1 base, with 10 bases spanning the gap. CDR1 and CDR2 from the germline V gene are SGHTA and FQGNSA. The CDR3 runs to 15 residues. The CDR3 region has the DNA TGTGCCAGCAGCTTAGGATCGGCAGCCCAAGAGACCCAGTACTTC. Amino acids: CASSLGSAAQETQYF.

This clonotype was seen at least ten times. The rearrangement uses TRBV6-2 or TRBV6-3 and TRBJ2-1, with TRBD1 identical over 7 bases. Per the germline V gene, CDR1 is MNHEY and CDR2 is SVGEGT. After removal of 5 bases from V and 2 bases from J, the junction contained 6 bases not matched to a gene. CDR3 length: 15 amino acids. The DNA for the CDR3 is TGTGCCAGCAGTACAAGGACAGGAGCCTACAATGAGCAGTTCTTC. It translates to CASSTRTGAYNEQFF.

This clonotype has at least ten counts. The gene calls are TRBV5-4 and TRBJ1-1, with D tentatively TRBD1 (5 bases). The CDR3 runs to 13 residues. V lost 4 bases to trimming and J lost 6 bases, with 13 bases between them. CDR1 and CDR2 from the germline V gene are SGHNT and YYREEE (reference sequence). The CDR3: CASSLGDRAEAFF. Written as DNA, the CDR3 is TGTGCCAGCAGCCTGGGGGACCGCGCTGAAGCTTTCTTT.

This clonotype appeared many times. The gene calls are TRBV28 and TRBJ2-1, with D uncertain. V was shortened by 7 bases and J by 0 bases, with 16 bases between the two germline ends. Germline V CDR1 and CDR2: MDHEN, SYDVKM. The CDR3 has 16 amino acids. Here the CDR3 DNA reads TGTGCCAGCACCCAATCCCCGATGAGCTCCTACAATGAGCAGTTCTTC. Protein product: CASTQSPMSSYNEQFF.

This clonotype was seen repeatedly, ten times or more. The CDR3 is CASSPPNAEPNIQYF. The DNA of the CDR3 is TGTGCCAGCTCACCACCGAATGCCGAGCCAAACATTCAGTACTTC. This chain uses TRBV18 with TRBJ2-4; D is undetermined. V was clipped by 0 bases and J by 6 bases, with 12 bases between them. Germline lookup yields CDR1 KGHSH and CDR2 LQKENI. This CDR3 is built from 15 residues. Variable domain in full (rest from reference TRBV18 and TRBJ2-4): NAGVMQNPRHLVRRRGQEARLRCSPMKGHSHVYWYRQLPEEGLKFMVYLQKENIIDESGMPKERFSAEFPKEGPSILRIQQVVRGDSAAYFCASSPPNAEPNIQYFGAGTRLSVL.